This entry concerns a single T cell receptor (beta chain). The method was immunoSEQ multiplex PCR; TCRdb's version includes in-frame clones alone and lacks a portion of them. The table records 98,000 or so clones, 70% to 90% of them present only once. From germline, CDR1 is MNHEY and CDR2 SVGAGI. Losses at the gene ends were 2 bases for V and 7 bases for J; bases not matched to a gene: 3. This CDR3 comprises 14 residues. This entry comes from a study of cytomegalovirus exposure and HLA in healthy donors. The sample was PBMCs. The TCR originated in a woman aged 18-29 years in good health and CMV-seronegative. V is TRBV6-5 and J is TRBJ1-5, with TRBD1 matching over 9 bases. The CDR3 region has the DNA TGTGCCAGCAGTTACACAGGGGGCGAGCAGCCCCAGCATTTT. It translates to CASSYTGGEQPQHF.